This T cell receptor beta chain originates from a study of beta chain features in type 1 diabetes. A heparinised blood draw that averaged around 100 mL was obtained once from each donor. The investigators reverse transcribed all of the isolated RNA, so they sequenced expressed TCRB transcripts. Sequencing was performed with immunoSEQ multiplex PCR; in TCRdb, only in-frame clones are kept and a portion is missing. The sample lists 970,000 or so clones; roughly 15% were seen once. Sequencing was performed on naive CD4+ T cells from blood. The sequence was obtained from a woman under 30 in good health.

DNA for the CDR3: TGTGCCAGCAGTTCCGCTTGGGGACACCAGAACACTGAAGCTTTCTTT. As protein: CASSSAWGHQNTEAFF. V and J are TRBV28 and TRBJ1-1; TRBD1 might be the D (6 bases). The V gene's germline CDR1 is MDHEN and CDR2 SYDVKM. The V and J ends lost 4 bases and 1 base respectively, with 16 bases between them. The CDR3 runs 16 residues.